These T cell receptor beta chains were read from a single sample in a study of post-analysis software for immune sequencing data. TCRdb used MiXCR to reprocess the PCR reads, holding one entry per CDR3 protein. The table lists about 820,000 distinct CDR3 sequences, 53% of them singletons, with 4.6% in the top ten. The sample was blood. The source is a girl under 18 with multiple sclerosis. CDR3s include the opening cysteine and the closing phenylalanine or tryptophan. Each record gives: J gene, clone size, V gene, CDR3 length, D gene, CDR3 DNA, CDR3 protein. The D gene is left open where the match is weak. Size is stated for part of the rows, as once, few or many counts, or as a class when the clone is expanded.

J gene: TRBJ2-3
clone size: -
V gene: TRBV9
CDR3 length: 16
D gene: -
CDR3 DNA: TGTGCCAGCAGCGTAGCGGACATACAACGCACAGATACGCAGTATTTT
CDR3 protein: CASSVADIQRTDTQYF

J gene: TRBJ2-7
clone size: -
V gene: TRBV4-1
CDR3 length: 16
D gene: TRBD1
CDR3 DNA: TGCGCCAGCAGCCGGCAGGGACAGGGTGGCTCCTACGGGCAGTACTTC
CDR3 protein: CASSRQGQGGSYGQYF

J gene: TRBJ2-7
clone size: -
V gene: TRBV20-1
CDR3 length: 14
D gene: -
CDR3 DNA: TGCAGTGCTAGAGAGGGAGGGGGGTTCCACGAGCAGTACTTC
CDR3 protein: CSAREGGGFHEQYF

J gene: TRBJ2-1
clone size: -
V gene: TRBV7-9
CDR3 length: 11
D gene: -
CDR3 DNA: TGTGCCAGCAGCCCGAACTCAGAGCAGTTCTTC
CDR3 protein: CASSPNSEQFF

J gene: TRBJ2-5
clone size: -
V gene: TRBV29-1
CDR3 length: 12
D gene: -
CDR3 DNA: TGCAGCGTTGATCAGGCACGGGGGACCCAGTACTTC
CDR3 protein: CSVDQARGTQYF

J gene: TRBJ1-2
clone size: -
V gene: TRBV12-3/TRBV12-4
CDR3 length: 13
D gene: -
CDR3 DNA: TGTGCCAGCAGTTCCTCCAGATACAGAGGCTACACCTTC
CDR3 protein: CASSSSRYRGYTF

J gene: TRBJ2-7
clone size: few
V gene: TRBV20-1
CDR3 length: 13
D gene: -
CDR3 DNA: TGCAGTGCTTCAAGGGGGGACTCCTACGAGCAGTACTTC
CDR3 protein: CSASRGDSYEQYF

J gene: TRBJ2-1
clone size: -
V gene: TRBV7-2
CDR3 length: 16
D gene: TRBD2
CDR3 DNA: TGTGCCAGCAGCCGCCCCGGGGGGGCTTCCTACAATGAGCAGTTCTTC
CDR3 protein: CASSRPGGASYNEQFF

J gene: TRBJ1-1
clone size: -
V gene: TRBV20-1
CDR3 length: 15
D gene: -
CDR3 DNA: TGCAGTGCTAGGCCATCAAACAGAGTGAACACTGAAGCTTTCTTT
CDR3 protein: CSARPSNRVNTEAFF

J gene: TRBJ1-2
clone size: -
V gene: TRBV7-2
CDR3 length: 12
D gene: -
CDR3 DNA: TGTGCCAGCAGCTTAAGTAGGAGGGCCTACACCTTC
CDR3 protein: CASSLSRRAYTF

J gene: TRBJ2-1
clone size: -
V gene: TRBV27
CDR3 length: 15
D gene: TRBD2
CDR3 DNA: TGTGCCAGCAGTCCACCGGGACTAGCGGGGGGGCAGCAGTTCTTC
CDR3 protein: CASSPPGLAGGQQFF

J gene: TRBJ2-7
clone size: -
V gene: TRBV12-3/TRBV12-4
CDR3 length: 15
D gene: TRBD1
CDR3 DNA: TGTGCCAGCAGTCACTCGACAGGGGAGGCCTACGAGCAGTACTTC
CDR3 protein: CASSHSTGEAYEQYF

J gene: TRBJ2-7
clone size: -
V gene: TRBV5-5
CDR3 length: 15
D gene: -
CDR3 DNA: TGTGCCAGCAGCCTGGAAGGGGCAGTCTCCTACGAGCAGTACTTC
CDR3 protein: CASSLEGAVSYEQYF

J gene: TRBJ2-1
clone size: few
V gene: TRBV29-1
CDR3 length: 14
D gene: TRBD2
CDR3 DNA: TGCAGCGTTGATTACCTAGCGGGAGACAATGAGCAGTTCTTC
CDR3 protein: CSVDYLAGDNEQFF

J gene: TRBJ2-5
clone size: -
V gene: TRBV4-1
CDR3 length: 12
D gene: -
CDR3 DNA: TGCGCCAGCAGCCACGGCGGCGGGACCCAGTACTTC
CDR3 protein: CASSHGGGTQYF

J gene: TRBJ2-3
clone size: -
V gene: TRBV10-2
CDR3 length: 12
D gene: -
CDR3 DNA: TGCGCCAGCAAGGCAACCGGGGATACGCAGTATTTT
CDR3 protein: CASKATGDTQYF

J gene: TRBJ1-2
clone size: -
V gene: TRBV4-1
CDR3 length: 14
D gene: -
CDR3 DNA: TGCGCCAGCAGCCAAGAACCGGGTGGCTATGGCTACACCTTC
CDR3 protein: CASSQEPGGYGYTF